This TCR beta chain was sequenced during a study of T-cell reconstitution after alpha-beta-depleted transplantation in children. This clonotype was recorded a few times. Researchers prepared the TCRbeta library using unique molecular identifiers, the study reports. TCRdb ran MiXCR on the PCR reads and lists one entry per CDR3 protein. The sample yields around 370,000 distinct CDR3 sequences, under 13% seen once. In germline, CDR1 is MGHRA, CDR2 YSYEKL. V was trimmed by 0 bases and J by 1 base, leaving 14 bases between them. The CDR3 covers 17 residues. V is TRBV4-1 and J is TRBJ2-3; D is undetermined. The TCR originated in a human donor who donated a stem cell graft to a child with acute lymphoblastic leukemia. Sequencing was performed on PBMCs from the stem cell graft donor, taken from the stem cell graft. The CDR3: CASSQDQKYLGTDTQYF. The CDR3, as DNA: TGCGCCAGCAGCCAAGACCAAAAATACCTAGGCACAGATACGCAGTATTTT.